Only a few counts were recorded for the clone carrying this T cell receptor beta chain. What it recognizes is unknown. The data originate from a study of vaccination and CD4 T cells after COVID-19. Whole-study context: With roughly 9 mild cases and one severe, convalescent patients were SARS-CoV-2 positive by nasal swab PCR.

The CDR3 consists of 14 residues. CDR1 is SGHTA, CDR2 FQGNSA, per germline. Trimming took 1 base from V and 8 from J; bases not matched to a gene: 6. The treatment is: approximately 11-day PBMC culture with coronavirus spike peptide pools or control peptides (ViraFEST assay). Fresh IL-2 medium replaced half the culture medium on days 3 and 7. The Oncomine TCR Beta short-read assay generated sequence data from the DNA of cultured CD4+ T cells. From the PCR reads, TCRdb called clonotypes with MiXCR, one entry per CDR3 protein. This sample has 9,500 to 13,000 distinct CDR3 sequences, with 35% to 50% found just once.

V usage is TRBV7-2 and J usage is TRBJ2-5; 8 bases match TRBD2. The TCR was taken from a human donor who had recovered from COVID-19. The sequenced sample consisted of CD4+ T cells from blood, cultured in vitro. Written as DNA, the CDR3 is TGTGCCAGCAGCTTAGACCGGGGGGGGCCAACCCAGTACTTC. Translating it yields CASSLDRGGPTQYF. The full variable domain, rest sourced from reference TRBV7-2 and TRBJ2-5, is GAGVSQSPSNKVTEKGKDVELRCDPISGHTALYWYRQSLGQGLEFLIYFQGNSAPDKSGLPSDRFSAERTGGSVSTLTIQRTQQEDSAVYLCASSLDRGGPTQYFGPGTRLLVL.